The entry below gives a single TCR beta chain sequence along with its context. Its cognate antigen is unknown. This sample is part of a study of blood T cells in healthy people across ages. Study-level points and caveats: The long-lived group displayed more naive CD4+ cells, plus higher diversity, than the aged donors did.

Then a second PCR, running about 6 to 12 cycles, was carried out with a sample-barcoded 5' primer and a J-beta primer mix. The authors tagged each cDNA molecule using a template-switch adaptor with 12 random nucleotides. TCRdb fed the 5' RACE reads into MiXCR, producing one record per CDR3 protein. The repertoire holds fewer than 2,000,000 distinct CDR3 sequences, with approximately 32% as singletons. This CDR3 is built from 15 residues. Trimming cost V 3 bases and J 8 bases; bases outside gene matches: 11. Looked up from germline, CDR1 is DFQATT and CDR2 is SNEGSKA (reference sequence). The sequenced material came from blood. This clonotype was sampled from a woman younger than 45 in good health. The chain joins TRBV20-1 to TRBJ2-4; TRBD1 matches at 9 bases. CDR3 loop: CSASDGTGKKDIQYF. In nucleotides, the CDR3 is TGCAGTGCTAGTGATGGGACAGGGAAAAAAGACATTCAGTACTTC.